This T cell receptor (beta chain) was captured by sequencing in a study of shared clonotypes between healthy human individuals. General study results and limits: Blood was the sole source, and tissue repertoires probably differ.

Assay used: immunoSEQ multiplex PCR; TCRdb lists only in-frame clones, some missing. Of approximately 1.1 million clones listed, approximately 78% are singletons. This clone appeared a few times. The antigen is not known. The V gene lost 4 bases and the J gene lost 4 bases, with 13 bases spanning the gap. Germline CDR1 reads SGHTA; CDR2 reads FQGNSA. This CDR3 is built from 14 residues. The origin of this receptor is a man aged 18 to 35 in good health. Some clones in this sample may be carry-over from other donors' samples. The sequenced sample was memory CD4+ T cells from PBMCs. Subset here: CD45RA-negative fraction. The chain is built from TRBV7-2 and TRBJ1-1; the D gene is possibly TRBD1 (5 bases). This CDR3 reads CASSSLGPVTEAFF. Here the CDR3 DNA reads TGTGCCAGCAGCTCGCTGGGGCCTGTCACTGAAGCTTTCTTT.